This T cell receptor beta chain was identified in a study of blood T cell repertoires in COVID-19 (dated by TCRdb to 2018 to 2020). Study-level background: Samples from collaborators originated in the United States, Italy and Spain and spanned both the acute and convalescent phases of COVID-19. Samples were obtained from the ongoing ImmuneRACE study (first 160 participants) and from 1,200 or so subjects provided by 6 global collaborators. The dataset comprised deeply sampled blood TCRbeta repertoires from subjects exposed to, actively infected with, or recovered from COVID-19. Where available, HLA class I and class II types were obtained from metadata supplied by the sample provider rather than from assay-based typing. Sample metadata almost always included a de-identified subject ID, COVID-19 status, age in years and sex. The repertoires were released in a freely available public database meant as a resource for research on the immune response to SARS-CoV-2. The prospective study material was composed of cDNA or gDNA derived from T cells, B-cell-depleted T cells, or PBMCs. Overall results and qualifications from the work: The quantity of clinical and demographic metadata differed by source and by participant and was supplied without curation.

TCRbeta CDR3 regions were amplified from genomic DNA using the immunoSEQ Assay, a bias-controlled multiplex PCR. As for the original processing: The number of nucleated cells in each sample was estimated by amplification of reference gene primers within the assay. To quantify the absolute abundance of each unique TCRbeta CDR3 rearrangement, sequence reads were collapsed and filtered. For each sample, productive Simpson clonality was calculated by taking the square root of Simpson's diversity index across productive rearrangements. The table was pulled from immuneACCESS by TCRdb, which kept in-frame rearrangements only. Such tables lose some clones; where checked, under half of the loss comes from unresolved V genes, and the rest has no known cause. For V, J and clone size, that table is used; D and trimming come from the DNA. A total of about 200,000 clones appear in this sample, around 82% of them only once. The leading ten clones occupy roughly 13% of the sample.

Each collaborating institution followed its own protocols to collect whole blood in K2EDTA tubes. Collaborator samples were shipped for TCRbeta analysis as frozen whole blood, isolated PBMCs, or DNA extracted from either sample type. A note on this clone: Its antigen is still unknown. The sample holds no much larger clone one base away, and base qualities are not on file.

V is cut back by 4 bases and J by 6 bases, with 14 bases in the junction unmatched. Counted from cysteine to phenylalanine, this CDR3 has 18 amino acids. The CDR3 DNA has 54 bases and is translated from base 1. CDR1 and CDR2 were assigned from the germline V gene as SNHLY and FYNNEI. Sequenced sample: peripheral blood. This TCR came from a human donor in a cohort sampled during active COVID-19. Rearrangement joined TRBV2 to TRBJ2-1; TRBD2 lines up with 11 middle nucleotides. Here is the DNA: TGTGCCAGCAGTGGACGGGGACCCCTGGGACTAGCGGCCAATGAGCAGTTCTTC. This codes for CASSGRGPLGLAANEQFF.